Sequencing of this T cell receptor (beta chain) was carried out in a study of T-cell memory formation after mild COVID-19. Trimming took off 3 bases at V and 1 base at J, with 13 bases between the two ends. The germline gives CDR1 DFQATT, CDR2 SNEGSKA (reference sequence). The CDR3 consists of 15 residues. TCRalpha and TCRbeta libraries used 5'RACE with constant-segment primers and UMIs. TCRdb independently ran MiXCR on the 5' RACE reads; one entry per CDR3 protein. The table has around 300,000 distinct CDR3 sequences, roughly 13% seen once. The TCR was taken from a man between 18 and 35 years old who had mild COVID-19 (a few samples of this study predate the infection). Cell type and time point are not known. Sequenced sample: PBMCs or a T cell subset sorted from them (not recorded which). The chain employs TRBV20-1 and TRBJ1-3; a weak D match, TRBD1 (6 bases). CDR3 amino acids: CSARGAEWSGNTIYF. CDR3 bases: TGCAGTGCTAGGGGGGCAGAATGGTCTGGAAACACCATATATTTT.